The T cell receptor (beta chain) described here comes from a study of blood T cell repertoires in COVID-19 (dated by TCRdb to between 2020 and 2021). Concerning the study at large: The collaborator samples originated in the United States, Italy and Spain and spanned the acute and convalescent phases of COVID-19. Where available, HLA class I and class II types were obtained from metadata supplied by the sample provider rather than from assay-based typing. The prospective study material was composed of cDNA or gDNA derived from T cells, B-cell-depleted T cells, or PBMCs. A de-identified subject ID, COVID-19 status, age in years and sex were almost always included in the sample metadata. Samples were obtained from the ongoing ImmuneRACE study (first 160 participants) and from over 1,000 subjects provided by 6 global collaborators. A freely available public database, intended as a resource for researchers studying the immune response to SARS-CoV-2, is where the repertoires were released. Deeply sampled blood TCRbeta repertoires from subjects exposed to, actively infected with, or recovered from COVID-19 were included in the dataset.

Broad study findings and their caveats: Clinical and demographic metadata were provided uncurated, with the amount varying by source and participant.

The immunoSEQ Assay, a bias-controlled multiplex PCR, was used to amplify TCRbeta CDR3 regions from genomic DNA. The study's processing was this. The number of nucleated cells in each sample was estimated from the amplification of reference gene primers within the assay. To quantify the absolute abundance of each unique TCRbeta CDR3 rearrangement, sequence reads were collapsed and filtered. For each sample, productive Simpson clonality was calculated as the square root of Simpson's diversity index across productive rearrangements. This immuneACCESS table, as held by TCRdb, lists in-frame sequences with V and J called but not all clones. Of the missing ones, under half trace to an unresolved V gene in checked studies; the others have no known cause. The V and J calls and clone size were taken over from that table, and D and trimming were inferred from the DNA. Here the sample has 250,000 or so clones; about 91% occur a single time. 2.5% of the sample is held by the ten biggest clonotypes.

Concerning this clone itself: Its antigen is still unknown. Per-base quality was not reported, and no clone a single base away is much larger than it.

Taken from the germline V gene, the CDR1 and CDR2 loops are MNHEY and SVGAGI. Counted from cysteine to phenylalanine, this CDR3 has 12 amino acids. The read is trimmed to its CDR3 DNA, 36 bases read in frame from base 1. V loses 5 bases of germline sequence and J loses 6 bases, and the interval between the two ends is 11 bases. In the prospective study, participants were about 18 to 95 years old, resided in around 25 geographic areas of the United States, and were enrolled through a virtual design. Cohort assignment in the prospective study relied on participant-reported clinical history from a screening survey and a study questionnaire. In the prospective study, mobile phlebotomists collected whole blood, serum and a nasopharyngeal or oropharyngeal swab from each participant. Over a roughly 2-month period, participants in the prospective study had the option of providing additional blood draws and questionnaires. Prospective study blood samples were shipped either frozen or at room temperature before DNA extraction.

The sequencing input was PBMCs or T cells enriched from blood (not recorded which). The chain is assembled from TRBV6-5 and TRBJ2-7, with TRBD2 as a weak D call on 5 bases. The receptor was isolated from a woman in her 40s with acute COVID-19. The nucleotides are TGTGCCAGCAGTCGACCGGCGGGCGAGCAGTACTTC. This is translated as CASSRPAGEQYF.